These 28 T cell receptor beta chains originate from one sample sequenced in a study of blood T cells in healthy people across ages. The second PCR ran roughly 6 to 11 cycles with a sample-barcoded 5' primer and J-beta primers. MiXCR, applied by TCRdb to the 5' RACE reads, yields one record per CDR3 protein. Of under 800,000 distinct CDR3 sequences in the sample, 35% to 45% are singletons; the top ten hold more than 20%. Specimen: blood. The receptors were gathered from a woman in her sixties or seventies in good health.

This chain connects TRBV7-6 to TRBJ2-1; 7 nucleotides agree with TRBD1. Trimming removed 5 bases from V and 4 bases from J; junction bases left unmatched: 8. Germline CDR1 is SGHVS and CDR2 is FNYEAQ. This CDR3 has 15 amino acids. In DNA, the CDR3 is TGTGCCAGCAGCCGTAACCGGGACAGATACAATGAGCAGTTCTTC. It translates to CASSRNRDRYNEQFF.

The genes are TRBV6-2 or TRBV6-3 and TRBJ2-1; 7 nucleotides agree with TRBD2. This CDR3 contains 17 residues. Per the germline V gene, CDR1 is MNHEY and CDR2 is SVGEGT. V lost 2 bases and J lost 5; bases outside the gene matches: 12. The CDR3 spells CASSYGMGGRKHNEQFF. CDR3 DNA sequence: TGTGCCAGCAGTTACGGCATGGGAGGGCGTAAACACAATGAGCAGTTCTTC.

CDR3 sequence (DNA): TGTGCCAGCGGCCTGGGACTAGCAACAGATACGCAGTATTTT. Its protein is CASGLGLATDTQYF. The chain joins TRBV6-5 to TRBJ2-3, with 9 bases matching TRBD2. V shed 8 bases and J 3 bases; nucleotides not matched to a gene: 6. Germline-derived CDR1 and CDR2 are MNHEY and SVGAGI. CDR3 length: 14 amino acids.

This clonotype was detected a few times. CDR3: CASSLGAGPTDTQYF. CDR3 nucleotide sequence: TGTGCCAGCAGCTTAGGAGCAGGGCCCACAGATACGCAGTATTTT. The rearrangement uses TRBV7-2 and TRBJ2-3; D perhaps matches TRBD1 (5 bases). The length of the CDR3 is 15 residues. V lost 1 base, J lost 2 bases, and 10 bases lay in between. The germline V gene has CDR1 SGHTA and CDR2 FQGNSA.

This clonotype turned up a few times. The J gene is TRBJ2-7, the V gene TRBV7-6; D could derive from TRBD1 or TRBD2 (5 bases each). Deletions cut 5 bases from V and 6 bases from J, with 17 bases between. The CDR3 spans 14 residues. Germline V gene data show CDR1 as SGHVS and CDR2 as FNYEAQ. CDR3 nucleotide sequence: TGTGCCAGCAGCATTGGGACGGATGTGGGCGAGCAGTACTTC. It yields the protein CASSIGTDVGEQYF.

About this clonotype: The junction shows a germline mismatch at one end, possibly a read error. The rearrangement joins TRBV9 to TRBJ2-2; 10 bases match TRBD1. The CDR3 length is 17 residues. CDR1 is SGDLS, CDR2 YYNGEE, per germline. The CDR3: CASSGRQGQGLAGELFF. The CDR3 nucleotides read TGCGCCAGCAGCGGAAGACAGGGACAGGGGCTTGCCGGGGAGCTGTTTTTT.

This clonotype has only a few counts. V and J are TRBV6-2 or TRBV6-3 and TRBJ2-5; D might be TRBD2 (6 bases). Trimming removed 7 bases at V and 2 bases at J, with 17 bases between. The CDR3 is 15 amino acids. Germline V gene data show CDR1 as MNHEY and CDR2 as SVGEGT. In nucleotides, the CDR3 is TGTGCCAGCATCCCAATGGAGGGCCTACAAGAGACCCAGTACTTC. Its protein product is CASIPMEGLQETQYF.

The rearrangement uses TRBV9 and TRBJ1-2; maybe TRBD1 (5 bases). The CDR3 totals 14 residues. Trimming removed 5 bases from V and 2 bases from J, with 13 bases in between. Germline V gene sequence: CDR1 SGDLS, CDR2 YYNGEE. Here the CDR3 reads CASSARGSNYGYTF. The CDR3 nucleotides are TGTGCCAGCAGTGCTAGGGGTTCCAACTATGGCTACACCTTC.

This chain links TRBV20-1 with TRBJ2-1; D call uncertain. The CDR3 loop spans 13 amino acids. From germline, CDR1 is DFQATT and CDR2 SNEGSKA (reference sequence). The V end lost 6 bases, the J end lost 7 bases, and 16 bases lay between the germline ends. The CDR3 loop is CSADRSGSNEQFF. The CDR3, as DNA: TGCAGTGCCGATAGATCAGGATCTAATGAGCAGTTCTTC.

The V call is TRBV20-1, the J call TRBJ2-7; 8 bases are a match to TRBD1. With V trimmed by 5 bases and J by 3 bases, 9 bases remained unmatched. The CDR3 is made up of 14 amino acids. Per germline, CDR1 DFQATT and CDR2 SNEGSKA (reference sequence). The CDR3 spells CSAPRTGLVYEQYF. The CDR3 DNA is TGCAGTGCTCCCCGGACAGGGCTGGTCTACGAGCAGTACTTC.

The V gene is TRBV7-3, the J gene TRBJ1-1, with D hard to call. The CDR3 consists of 14 residues. The germline V gene has CDR1 SGHTA and CDR2 FQGTGA. V shed 4 bases and J shed 3 bases, with 12 bases lying between them. The CDR3 reads CASSSLVADTEAFF. The CDR3, as DNA: TGTGCCAGCAGCTCACTGGTGGCAGACACTGAAGCTTTCTTT.

The gene calls are TRBV6-6 and TRBJ2-3, with a tentative D call TRBD1 (5 bases). Trimming shortened V by 0 bases and J by 2 bases, and 12 bases separated the two germline ends. This CDR3 has 16 residues. Germline V gene sequence: CDR1 MNHNY, CDR2 SVGAGI (reference sequence). CDR3 loop: CASSYSNGALTDTQYF. CDR3 coding DNA: TGTGCCAGCAGTTACTCGAATGGGGCCCTCACAGATACGCAGTATTTT.

This clonotype turned up a few times. The rearrangement uses TRBV4-2 and TRBJ2-7, with 7 bases identical to TRBD2. V shed 2 bases and J 6 bases; nucleotides not matched to a gene: 13. CDR3 size: 16 residues. CDR1 and CDR2 (germline): LGHNA, YNFKEQ. The CDR3 sequence: CASSQSSGEGLGEQYF. The CDR3 nucleotides are TGTGCCAGCAGCCAAAGCTCTGGGGAGGGTCTTGGCGAGCAGTACTTC.

The chain joins TRBV3-1 to TRBJ2-5; D is perhaps TRBD1 or TRBD2 (5 bases each). The DNA end is more similar to TRBJ2-7, so the J call may be wrong. Germline V gives CDR1 LGHDT, CDR2 YNNKEL (reference sequence). The CDR3 loop spans 13 amino acids. CDR3 protein: CASSGTSNYEQYF. The CDR3 DNA is TGTGCCAGCAGCGGGACGAGCAACTACGAGCAGTACTTC.

The chain carries TRBV7-9 and TRBJ1-4; D is possibly TRBD1 (5 bases). Trimming removed 5 bases from V and 3 bases from J, with 10 bases in between. The CDR3 length is 14 residues. From germline, CDR1 is SEHNR and CDR2 FQNEAQ (reference sequence). This CDR3 is CASSREGANEKLFF. CDR3 in DNA: TGTGCCAGCAGCAGGGAAGGGGCTAATGAAAAACTGTTTTTT.

The J gene is TRBJ2-1, the V gene TRBV7-3, with 7 bases lining up with TRBD1. The junction had 4 bases not matched to a gene; V was cut back by 0 bases and J by 5 bases. The CDR3 runs 15 residues. The germline CDR1 and CDR2 sequences are SGHTA and FQGTGA. Here the CDR3 reads CASSLTGGDHNEQFF. The CDR3 bases are TGTGCCAGCAGCTTAACAGGGGGCGACCACAATGAGCAGTTCTTC.

V gene TRBV4-1 combines with J gene TRBJ1-5; weak D call: TRBD1 (6 bases). The germline gives CDR1 MGHRA, CDR2 YSYEKL. The CDR3 has 15 residues. Trimming took off 4 bases at V and 3 bases at J, with 13 bases between the two ends. Here the CDR3 DNA reads TGCGCCAGCAGCCGAGAGGGGGACACCAATCAGCCCCAGCATTTT. Translation: CASSREGDTNQPQHF.

This clonotype has just a few counts. The chain couples TRBV7-2 to TRBJ1-1, with a tentative D call TRBD1 (5 bases). The ends were cut back, 4 bases at V and 4 bases at J, with 13 bases in the middle. The length of the CDR3 is 14 residues. From germline, CDR1 is SGHTA and CDR2 FQGNSA. The CDR3 sequence is CASSSSARGTEAFF. The CDR3 DNA reads as TGTGCCAGCAGCTCTTCGGCGAGGGGCACTGAAGCTTTCTTT.

This clonotype was seen repeatedly, ten times or more. The rearrangement uses TRBV6-2 or TRBV6-3 and TRBJ2-7; D is undetermined. This CDR3 is built from 13 residues. Germline V gene data show CDR1 as MNHEY and CDR2 as SVGEGT. Trimming pared 5 bases from V and 1 base from J, leaving 9 bases between. This chain's CDR3 is CASSRGKSYEQYF. For the CDR3, the DNA is TGTGCCAGCAGTCGTGGGAAATCCTACGAGCAGTACTTC.

V usage is TRBV4-1 and J usage is TRBJ2-3; the D is unclear. V lost 5 bases and J lost 8, with 14 bases in between. This CDR3 is built from 13 residues. Looked up from germline, CDR1 is MGHRA and CDR2 is YSYEKL. Here the CDR3 reads CASSRTEGGTQYF. The CDR3 coding sequence is TGCGCCAGCAGCAGGACGGAAGGCGGTACGCAGTATTTT.

The chain links TRBV20-1 to TRBJ1-2; 9 bases are a match to TRBD1. The germline CDR1 and CDR2 sequences are DFQATT and SNEGSKA (reference sequence). This CDR3 spans 11 amino acids. With 6 bases clipped from V and 9 bases from J, the junction kept 5 bases outside the gene matches. CDR3 residues: CSASGQGRYTF. The CDR3 region has the DNA TGCAGTGCCTCGGGACAGGGCCGCTACACCTTC.

The chain uses TRBV20-1 and TRBJ2-1; the match to TRBD2 covers 7 bases. The CDR3 consists of 14 residues. V shed 0 bases and J 12 bases; nucleotides not matched to a gene: 11. The germline CDR1 and CDR2 sequences are DFQATT and SNEGSKA (reference sequence). The CDR3 loop is CSAREVTSRFSQFF. The DNA of the CDR3 is TGCAGTGCTAGAGAGGTGACTAGCAGGTTTTCGCAGTTCTTC.

To note about this clonotype: The junction departs from the called germline gene at one end, perhaps through a read error. This chain connects TRBV9 to TRBJ2-1; D possibly corresponds to TRBD2 (6 bases). Germline lookup yields CDR1 SGDLS and CDR2 YYNGEE. The CDR3 extends over 13 amino acids. In DNA form, the CDR3 reads TGTGCCAGCGGCGTAGGAGGGTTCAATGAGCAGTTCTTC. Protein product: CASGVGGFNEQFF.

Details on this clonotype: At one of its ends the junction is not consistent with the germline gene, which may arise from a read error. The chain joins TRBV28 to TRBJ2-7; D might be TRBD2 (5 bases). This CDR3 is 12 amino acids long. The germline V gene has CDR1 MDHEN and CDR2 SYDVKM. The CDR3 protein is CASGFPGDEQYF. In DNA form, the CDR3 reads TGTGCCAGCGGTTTTCCCGGGGACGAGCAGTACTTC. The full variable domain, in which reference TRBV28 and TRBJ2-7 provide the parts outside the CDR3, is DVKVTQSSRYLVKRTGEKVFLECVQDMDHENMFWYRQDPGLGLRLIYFSYDVKMKEKGDIPEGYSVSREKKERFSLILESASTNQTSMYLCASGFPGDEQYFGPGTRLTVT.

The rearrangement joins TRBV7-9 to TRBJ2-1; 13 nucleotides line up with TRBD2. From germline, CDR1 is SEHNR and CDR2 FQNEAQ (reference sequence). V dropped 5 bases and J dropped 0; count of bases not matched to a gene: 13. The CDR3 extends over 20 amino acids. The CDR3 reads CASSPWGGLAGASSYNEQFF. Written as DNA, the CDR3 is TGTGCCAGCAGCCCGTGGGGCGGACTAGCGGGGGCGAGCTCCTACAATGAGCAGTTCTTC.

This clonotype was seen a handful of times. The chain has TRBV9 and TRBJ2-2; TRBD1 agrees at 9 bases. Looked up from germline, CDR1 is SGDLS and CDR2 is YYNGEE. CDR3 size: 18 residues. The junction had 12 bases not matched to a gene; V was cut back by 4 bases and J by 2 bases. CDR3 coding DNA: TGTGCCAGCAGCATCCCTGTGGGACAGGGATTCAACACCGGGGAGCTGTTTTTT. Translated, it gives CASSIPVGQGFNTGELFF.

The rearrangement uses TRBV11-3 and TRBJ2-4; no reliable D call. CDR3 length: 16 amino acids. The V end lost 0 bases, the J end lost 13 bases, and 22 bases lay between the germline ends. Germline V gene lookup returns CDR1 SGHNT and CDR2 YENEEA. In DNA form, the CDR3 reads TGTGCCAGCAGCTTAGAAAGGACCCCATGGCTCAATGAGCAGTACTTC. Amino acid sequence: CASSLERTPWLNEQYF.

A remark on this clonotype: A much larger clone sits a single nucleotide away, making a read error possible. The J gene is TRBJ2-7, the V gene TRBV10-2; D call uncertain. This CDR3 has 15 amino acids. Germline CDR1 is WSHSY and CDR2 is SAAADI. CDR3 in DNA: TGCGCCAGCGGTGATAGACCGCTCTCCCCCAGCGAGCAGTACTTC. Amino acid sequence: CASGDRPLSPSEQYF.